Following are 28 T cell receptor beta chains from one sample sequenced in a study of cytomegalovirus exposure and HLA in healthy donors. PCR used 60 Vbeta primers and 13 Jbeta primers. Assay used: immunoSEQ multiplex PCR; TCRdb lists only in-frame clones, some missing. The sample has 90,000 to 150,000 clones; approximately 77% are singletons. The sequenced sample consisted of PBMCs. These receptors all come from a man in his fifties or sixties in good health and CMV-seropositive.

Notes on this clone: Sequence at one end of the junction differs from germline and may be a read error. The sample holds other DNA sequences that translate to the same CDR3. This chain joins TRBV5-1 and TRBJ1-6; TRBD1 aligns across 7 bases. The CDR3 has 15 residues. The germline gives CDR1 SGHRS, CDR2 YFSETQ. Here the CDR3 reads CASSTGTVKNSPLHF. The CDR3 coding sequence is TGCGCCAGCAGCACCGGGACAGTAAAAAATTCCCCCCTCCACTTT.

The gene calls are TRBV19 and TRBJ1-4; the D gene is possibly TRBD1 (6 bases). V was cut by 5 bases and J by 5 bases, with 15 bases left in between. There are 15 residues in the CDR3. Germline V gene data show CDR1 as LNHDA and CDR2 as SQIVND (reference sequence). CDR3 in DNA: TGTGCCAGTAGTGGAATCAGGGGCCTCAATGAAAAACTGTTTTTT. Amino acids: CASSGIRGLNEKLFF.

The chain combines TRBV6-5 with TRBJ1-2; 7 nucleotides match TRBD1. Per the germline V gene, CDR1 is MNHEY and CDR2 is SVGAGI. V was pared by 6 bases and J by 5 bases, with 9 bases of the junction left unmatched. This CDR3 has 14 residues. As DNA, the CDR3 is TGTGCCAGCAGGCGAACAGGGGCCAATTATGGCTACACCTTC. Protein product: CASRRTGANYGYTF.

Only a few counts were recorded for this clone. This sequence joins TRBV6-1 and TRBJ2-1; D is unresolved. This CDR3 contains 13 residues. Trimming left V 11 bases short and J 8 bases short, with 19 bases between. CDR1 is MNHNS and CDR2 is SASEGT in the germline V gene. As DNA, the CDR3 is TGTGCCTCAGGAACATTAGGTAGAGATGAGCAGTTCTTC. This gives the protein CASGTLGRDEQFF.

The chain couples TRBV2 to TRBJ2-6; D may be TRBD1 (6 bases). Per the germline V gene, CDR1 is SNHLY and CDR2 is FYNNEI. Trimming took 5 bases from V and 4 from J, leaving 15 bases between them. CDR3 length: 16 amino acids. CDR3 nucleotide sequence: TGTGCCAGCAGTCGGACAGAGGGGCGAGGGGCCAACGTCCTGACTTTC. Protein: CASSRTEGRGANVLTF.

The rearrangement uses TRBV7-7 and TRBJ1-5; TRBD1 aligns across 8 bases. This CDR3 region has 16 residues. Unmatched junction bases numbered 7, after V lost 2 bases and J lost 4 bases. Germline loops: CDR1 SSHAT, CDR2 FNYEAQ (reference sequence). The CDR3 DNA sequence: TGTGCCAGCAGCTTATCAAGGACAGGGAGGAATCAGCCCCAGCATTTT. This encodes CASSLSRTGRNQPQHF.

The rearrangement uses TRBV19 and TRBJ1-6; no reliable D call. The V end was cut by 6 bases, the J end by 5 bases, with 14 bases between. This CDR3 spans 15 amino acids. CDR1 and CDR2 from the germline V gene are LNHDA and SQIVND (reference sequence). CDR3 DNA: TGTGCCAGTAGAAAAAGCACCGGAGATAATTCACCCCTCCACTTT. Protein: CASRKSTGDNSPLHF.

The chain has TRBV6-5 and TRBJ2-3; TRBD1 is a possible D gene (5 bases). Germline CDR1 and CDR2: MNHEY and SVGAGI. CDR3 length equals 13 residues. Trimming pared 6 bases from V and 4 bases from J, leaving 11 bases between. CDR3 coding DNA: TGTGCCAGCAGAAGGGGCGGCGCAGATACGCAGTATTTT. It is translated as CASRRGGADTQYF.

There are a few counts of this clone. This chain links TRBV6-1 with TRBJ2-1, with 11 bases that match TRBD2. J gave up 7 bases and V 3 bases, and 8 bases lay outside the gene matches. CDR1 and CDR2 from the germline V gene are MNHNS and SASEGT. The CDR3 has 16 residues. The CDR3 sequence: CASSDSGRANGNEQFF. The CDR3 bases are TGTGCCAGCAGTGATAGCGGGAGGGCCAACGGGAATGAGCAGTTCTTC.

The chain uses TRBV6-1 and TRBJ2-2; weak D call: TRBD2 (6 bases). V gave up 0 bases and J gave up 4 bases, with 15 bases separating them. CDR1 MNHNS and CDR2 SASEGT come from the germline V gene. The CDR3 covers 17 residues. The CDR3 sequence is CASSEAIGGIGTGELFF. The CDR3 bases are TGTGCCAGCAGTGAAGCGATTGGGGGGATCGGCACCGGGGAGCTGTTTTTT.

This clone came up once. V is TRBV10-2 and J is TRBJ2-2; 11 bases fit TRBD2. The germline gives CDR1 WSHSY, CDR2 SAAADI. The CDR3 consists of 14 residues. V trimming: 3 bases; J trimming: 6 bases; junction bases outside the gene matches: 0. CDR3 nucleotides: TGCGCCAGCAGTGAACTAGCGGGAGCCGGGGAGCTGTTTTTT. Translating it yields CASSELAGAGELFF.

The J gene is TRBJ2-7, the V gene TRBV28; TRBD1 might be the D (6 bases). Trimming took 9 bases from V and 5 from J, leaving 20 bases between them. This CDR3 is built from 14 residues. CDR1 is MDHEN, CDR2 SYDVKM, per germline. The CDR3 DNA reads TGTGCCAGTGAGACGGACAGATCAGGCAACGAGCAGTACTTC. The encoded protein is CASETDRSGNEQYF.

The chain carries TRBV4-1 and TRBJ1-6, with TRBD1 identical over 8 bases. CDR1 and CDR2 (germline): MGHRA, YSYEKL. The CDR3 covers 18 residues. V lost 3 bases to trimming and J lost 7 bases; unmatched junction nucleotides: 14. The DNA of the CDR3 is TGCGCCAGCAGCCACCAGACAGGGGATCGAGTATACAATTCACCCCTCCACTTT. Its protein product is CASSHQTGDRVYNSPLHF.

This clone was recorded only once. The V call is TRBV7-8, the J call TRBJ1-1; D is perhaps TRBD1 (6 bases). CDR1 and CDR2 from the germline V gene are SGHVS and FQNEAQ. The CDR3 is 13 residues long. V lost 1 base to trimming and J lost 7 bases, with 10 bases between them. In nucleotides, the CDR3 is TGTGCCAGCAGCTTAGACAGGGAAGGTGAAGCTTTCTTT. Translating it yields CASSLDREGEAFF.

This clone was recorded only once. CDR3 region: CASRKAGYTNEKLFF. The CDR3 DNA follows: TGTGCCAGCAGAAAGGCGGGGTATACTAATGAAAAACTGTTTTTT. The chain recombines TRBV7-8 with TRBJ1-4; unclear D gene. Germline V gene sequence: CDR1 SGHVS, CDR2 FQNEAQ. This CDR3 region has 15 residues. V was clipped by 6 bases and J by 2 bases, with 13 bases between them.

This clone has a single count. The chain employs TRBV5-4 and TRBJ1-1; TRBD1 matches at 7 bases. CDR1 SGHNT and CDR2 YYREEE come from the germline V gene (reference sequence). The CDR3 is made up of 15 amino acids. The V and J ends lost 4 bases and 0 bases, in that order; junction bases with no gene match: 6. Here the CDR3 reads CASSPQTGMNTEAFF. DNA for the CDR3: TGTGCCAGCAGCCCCCAGACAGGGATGAACACTGAAGCTTTCTTT.

CDR3 sequence (DNA): TGTGCCAGCAGCTCCGCCGGGACTAGCGGCTACTTC. Translated, it gives CASSSAGTSGYF. The rearrangement joins TRBV28 to TRBJ2-7, with 11 nucleotides matching TRBD2. CDR3 size: 12 residues. Germline V gene data show CDR1 as MDHEN and CDR2 as SYDVKM. V lost 6 bases to trimming and J lost 13 bases; unmatched junction nucleotides: 8.

The chain uses TRBV7-2 and TRBJ1-2; 9 bases are shared with TRBD1. The V segment lost 5 bases and the J segment 3 bases; nucleotides outside the gene matches: 4. CDR1 is SGHTA, CDR2 FQGNSA, per germline. CDR3 length: 14 amino acids. CDR3 DNA: TGTGCCAGCAGCGCCCGACAGGGGGACTATGGCTACACCTTC. Translating it yields CASSARQGDYGYTF.

The chain is built from TRBV7-3 and TRBJ2-5; 10 bases fit TRBD2. V lost 5 bases and J lost 5; bases outside the gene matches: 8. This CDR3 is built from 15 residues. Germline-derived CDR1 and CDR2 are SGHTA and FQGTGA. The CDR3, as DNA: TGTGCCAGCAGCCGAGCGGGGGGGGGAAGGGAGACCCAGTACTTC. Translated: CASSRAGGGRETQYF.

This rearrangement joins TRBV4-2 to TRBJ2-1; D is possibly TRBD1 (6 bases). Looked up from germline, CDR1 is LGHNA and CDR2 is YNFKEQ. The CDR3 is 13 residues long. The V end was cut by 2 bases, the J end by 13 bases, with 15 bases between. The CDR3 DNA is TGTGCCAGCAGCCAATCGGACAGTCCTCGTCAGTTCTTC. Residues: CASSQSDSPRQFF.

The chain joins TRBV21-1 to TRBJ1-5; the D call of TRBD1 is as the table states it, not checked on the DNA. TRBV21-1 is marked as a pseudogene. CDR3 length: 15 residues. In nucleotides, the CDR3 is TGTGCCTCCTCTTTGCAGGGCAATAGCAATCAGCCCCAGCATTTT. It translates to CASSLQGNSNQPQHF.

The J gene is TRBJ1-1, the V gene TRBV18, with D possibly TRBD1 on 5 matching bases. CDR3 size: 16 residues. Germline V gene data show CDR1 as KGHSH and CDR2 as LQKENI. With 0 bases removed from V and 1 base from J, the gap between germline ends came to 12 bases. The CDR3: CASSPPRAGGNTEAFF. The CDR3 DNA reads as TGTGCCAGCTCACCACCGAGGGCCGGGGGGAACACTGAAGCTTTCTTT.

This clone was counted between two and nine times. V and J are TRBV9 and TRBJ1-3; 7 nucleotides line up with TRBD1. The CDR3 consists of 17 residues. Per germline, CDR1 SGDLS and CDR2 YYNGEE. J was trimmed by 4 bases and V by 0 bases; bases with no gene match: 10. CDR3 region: CASSVGPDRELGNTIYF. The CDR3 DNA sequence: TGTGCCAGCAGCGTAGGGCCCGACAGGGAGCTAGGAAACACCATATATTTT.

The table lists this clone with a count of one. The chain employs TRBV19 and TRBJ1-1, with TRBD1 as a possible D gene (5 bases). The ends were cut back, 2 bases at V and 1 base at J, with 5 bases in the middle. Germline CDR1 reads LNHDA; CDR2 reads SQIVND (reference sequence). The CDR3 has 13 amino acids. The chain's CDR3 is CASSIQGNTEAFF. In DNA, the CDR3 is TGTGCCAGTAGTATACAGGGGAACACTGAAGCTTTCTTT. Supplemented by reference TRBV19 and TRBJ1-1, the full variable domain reads DGGITQSPKYLFRKEGQNVTLSCEQNLNHDAMYWYRQDPGQGLRLIYYSQIVNDFQKGDIAEGYSVSREKKESFPLTVTSAQKNPTAFYLCASSIQGNTEAFFGQGTRLTVV.

This clone was recorded a few times. The chain combines TRBV7-9 with TRBJ2-2; D not resolved. Trimming left V 3 bases short and J 6 bases short, with 5 bases between. Germline assignment: CDR1 SEHNR and CDR2 FQNEAQ (reference sequence). The CDR3 totals 12 residues. The CDR3 DNA follows: TGTGCCAGCAGCTTGGCGGCCGGGGAGCTGTTTTTT. This sequence encodes CASSLAAGELFF.

The chain couples TRBV30 to TRBJ2-7; 9 nucleotides agree with TRBD2. The CDR3 loop spans 18 amino acids. Germline loops: CDR1 GTSNPN, CDR2 SVGIG (reference sequence). After removal of 0 bases from V and 2 bases from J, the junction contained 14 bases not matched to a gene. DNA for the CDR3: TGTGCCTGGAGTGTGGCCTCCTTTCCGCAGCGGGGGGCCTACGAGCAGTACTTC. Protein sequence: CAWSVASFPQRGAYEQYF.

The chain links TRBV28 to TRBJ2-7; TRBD1 matches at 8 bases. The V segment lost 5 bases and the J segment 1 base; nucleotides outside the gene matches: 7. CDR1 MDHEN and CDR2 SYDVKM come from the germline V gene. This CDR3 is built from 15 residues. The CDR3 sequence: CASSGIRDRSYEQYF. CDR3 DNA: TGTGCCAGCAGTGGGATCCGGGACAGGTCCTACGAGCAGTACTTC.

The chain has TRBV2 and TRBJ2-1; the match to TRBD2 covers 10 bases. V lost 6 bases, J lost 4 bases, and 6 bases stayed unmatched. Germline CDR1 and CDR2: SNHLY and FYNNEI. The CDR3 runs 15 residues. CDR3 loop: CASRRLAGVYNEQFF. The CDR3 nucleotides are TGTGCCAGCAGGCGACTAGCGGGCGTGTACAATGAGCAGTTCTTC. Variable domain in full (rest from reference TRBV2 and TRBJ2-1): EPEVTQTPSHQVTQMGQEVILRCVPISNHLYFYWYRQILGQKVEFLVSFYNNEISEKSEIFDDQFSVERPDGSNFTLKIRSTKLEDSAMYFCASRRLAGVYNEQFFGPGTRLTVL.